The entry below describes one TCR beta chain. The antigen remains undetermined. The assay was immunoSEQ multiplex PCR, and TCRdb's table has in-frame clones only and misses some. The sample records 150,000 or so clones, about 91% being singletons. These data originate in a study of T cell responses to AZD1222 COVID-19 vaccine. Study-level points and caveats: Among those given AZD1222, only five or six were seropositive at baseline. Reportedly, close to half of spike-specific TCRs are directed against unmutated variant regions. Vaccination with two AZD1222 doses was followed by a rise in Spike-specific TCR breadth and depth.

CDR1 and CDR2 (germline): MNHEY, SVGEGT. V was shortened by 2 bases and J by 0 bases, with 17 bases between the two germline ends. The CDR3 contains 18 residues. This clonotype was sampled from an adult in good health. The chain links TRBV6-2 or TRBV6-3 to TRBJ2-4; D remains ambiguous. The input for sequencing was peripheral blood, taken on day 0 of AZD1222 vaccination. CDR3: CASSYPTSAGLAKNIQYF. DNA for the CDR3: TGTGCCAGCAGTTACCCCACGTCGGCAGGCCTAGCCAAAAACATTCAGTACTTC.